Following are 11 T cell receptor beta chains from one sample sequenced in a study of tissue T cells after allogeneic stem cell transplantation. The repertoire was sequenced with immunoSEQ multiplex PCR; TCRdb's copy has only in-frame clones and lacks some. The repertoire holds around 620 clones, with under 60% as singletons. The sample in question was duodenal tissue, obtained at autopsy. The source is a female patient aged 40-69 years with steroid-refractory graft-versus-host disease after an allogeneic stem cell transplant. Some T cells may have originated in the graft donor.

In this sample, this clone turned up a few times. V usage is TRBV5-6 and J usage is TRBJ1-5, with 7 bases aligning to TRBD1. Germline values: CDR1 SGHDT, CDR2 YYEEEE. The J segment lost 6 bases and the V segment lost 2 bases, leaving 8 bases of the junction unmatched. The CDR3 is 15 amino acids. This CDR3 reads CASSFRGRSGQPQHF. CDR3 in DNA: TGTGCCAGCAGCTTCAGGGGGAGGTCAGGTCAGCCCCAGCATTTT.

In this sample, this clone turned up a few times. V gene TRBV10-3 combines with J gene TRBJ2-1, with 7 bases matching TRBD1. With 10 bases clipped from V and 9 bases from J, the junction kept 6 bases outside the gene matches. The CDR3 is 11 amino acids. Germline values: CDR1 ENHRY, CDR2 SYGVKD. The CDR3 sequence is CATAWTGEQFF. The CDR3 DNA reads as TGTGCCACCGCTTGGACAGGTGAGCAGTTCTTC.

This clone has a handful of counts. The CDR3 sequence: CASSHSLEHEQFF. The CDR3 DNA sequence: TGTGCCAGCAGCCATTCTTTGGAGCATGAGCAGTTCTTC. The V call is TRBV7-9, the J call TRBJ2-1; D remains unclear. Germline assignment: CDR1 SEHNR and CDR2 FQNEAQ (reference sequence). V was pared by 5 bases and J by 8 bases, with 13 bases between. This CDR3 contains 13 residues.

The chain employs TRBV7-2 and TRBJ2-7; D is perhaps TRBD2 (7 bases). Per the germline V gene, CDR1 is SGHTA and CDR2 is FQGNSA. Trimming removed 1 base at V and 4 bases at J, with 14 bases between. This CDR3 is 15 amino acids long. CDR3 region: CASSLGGGGFYEQYF. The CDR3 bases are TGTGCCAGCAGCTTAGGAGGGGGGGGGTTTTACGAGCAGTACTTC.

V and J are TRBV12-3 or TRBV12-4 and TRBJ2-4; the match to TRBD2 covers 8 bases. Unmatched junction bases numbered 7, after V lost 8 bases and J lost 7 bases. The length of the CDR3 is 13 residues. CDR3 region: CASGGLATNIQYF. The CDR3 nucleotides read TGTGCCAGCGGAGGACTAGCAACCAACATTCAGTACTTC.

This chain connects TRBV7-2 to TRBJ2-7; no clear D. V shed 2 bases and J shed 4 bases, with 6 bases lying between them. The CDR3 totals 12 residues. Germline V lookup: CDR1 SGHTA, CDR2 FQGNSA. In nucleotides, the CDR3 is TGTGCCAGCAGCTTAAGACGGTACGAGCAGTACTTC. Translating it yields CASSLRRYEQYF.

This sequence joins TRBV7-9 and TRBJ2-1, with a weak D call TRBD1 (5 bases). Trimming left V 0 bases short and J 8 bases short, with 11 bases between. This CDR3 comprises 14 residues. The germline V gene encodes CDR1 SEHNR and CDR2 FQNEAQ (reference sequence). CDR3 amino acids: CASSLAGRGYEQFF. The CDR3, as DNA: TGTGCCAGCAGCTTAGCGGGAAGGGGCTATGAGCAGTTCTTC. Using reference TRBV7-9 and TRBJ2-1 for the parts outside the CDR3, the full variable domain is DTGVSQNPRHKITKRGQNVTFRCDPISEHNRLYWYRQTLGQGPEFLTYFQNEAQLEKSRLLSDRFSAERPKGSFSTLEIQRTEQGDSAMYLCASSLAGRGYEQFFGPGTRLTVL.

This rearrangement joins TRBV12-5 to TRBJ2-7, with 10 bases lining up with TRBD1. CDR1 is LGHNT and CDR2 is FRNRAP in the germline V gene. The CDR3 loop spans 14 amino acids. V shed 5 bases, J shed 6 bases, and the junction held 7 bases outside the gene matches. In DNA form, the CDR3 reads TGTGCTAGTGGTACCGGGACAGGGGTTCGCGAGCAGTACTTC. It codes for CASGTGTGVREQYF.

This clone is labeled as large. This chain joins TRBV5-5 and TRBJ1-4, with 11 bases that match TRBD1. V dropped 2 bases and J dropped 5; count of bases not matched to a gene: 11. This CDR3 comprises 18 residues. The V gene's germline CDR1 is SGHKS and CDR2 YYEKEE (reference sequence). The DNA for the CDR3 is TGTGCCAGCAGCTTAACCGGGACAGGGGGAATTGCAAATGAAAAACTGTTTTTT. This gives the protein CASSLTGTGGIANEKLFF.

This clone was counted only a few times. The CDR3, as DNA: TGTGCCAGCAGCTTACGGGCAGGAGGCAATCAGCCCCAGCATTTT. Its translation is CASSLRAGGNQPQHF. The chain recombines TRBV7-2 with TRBJ1-5; D unclear. The V gene lost 2 bases and the J gene lost 2 bases, with 10 bases spanning the gap. Germline assignment: CDR1 SGHTA and CDR2 FQGNSA. The CDR3 has 15 residues.

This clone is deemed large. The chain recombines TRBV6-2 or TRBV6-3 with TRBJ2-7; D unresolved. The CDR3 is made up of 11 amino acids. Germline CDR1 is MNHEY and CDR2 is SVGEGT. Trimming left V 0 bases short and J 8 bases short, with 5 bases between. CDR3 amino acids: CASSYSGQQYF. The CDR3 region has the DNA TGTGCCAGCAGTTACTCTGGCCAGCAGTACTTC.